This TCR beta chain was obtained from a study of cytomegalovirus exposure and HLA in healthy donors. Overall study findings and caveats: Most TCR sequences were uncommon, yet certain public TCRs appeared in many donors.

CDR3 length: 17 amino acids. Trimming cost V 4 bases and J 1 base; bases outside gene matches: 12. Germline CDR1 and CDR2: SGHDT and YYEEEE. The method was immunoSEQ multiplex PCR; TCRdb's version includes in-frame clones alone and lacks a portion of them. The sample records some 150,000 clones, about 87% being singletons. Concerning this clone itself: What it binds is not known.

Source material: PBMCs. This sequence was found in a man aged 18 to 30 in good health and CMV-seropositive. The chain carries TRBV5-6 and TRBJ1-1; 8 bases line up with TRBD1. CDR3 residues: CASSPDRVGRQNTEAFF. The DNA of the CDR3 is TGTGCCAGCAGCCCGGACAGGGTTGGACGTCAGAACACTGAAGCTTTCTTT.